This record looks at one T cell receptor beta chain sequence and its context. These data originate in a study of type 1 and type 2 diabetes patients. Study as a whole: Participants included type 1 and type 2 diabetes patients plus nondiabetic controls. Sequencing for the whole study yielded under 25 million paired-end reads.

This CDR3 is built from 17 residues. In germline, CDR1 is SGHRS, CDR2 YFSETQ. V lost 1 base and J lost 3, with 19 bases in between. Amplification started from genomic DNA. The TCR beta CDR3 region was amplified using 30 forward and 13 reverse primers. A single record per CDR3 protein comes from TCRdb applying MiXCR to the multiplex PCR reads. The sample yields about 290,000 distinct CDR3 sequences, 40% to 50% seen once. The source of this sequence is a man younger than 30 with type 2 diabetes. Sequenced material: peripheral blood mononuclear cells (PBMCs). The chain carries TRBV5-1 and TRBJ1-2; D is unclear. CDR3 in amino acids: CASSLTVTMSGDYGYTF. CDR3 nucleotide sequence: TGCGCCAGCAGCTTGACCGTTACCATGTCTGGGGACTATGGCTACACCTTC.